A selection of T cell receptor beta chains follows, all from one sample in a study of cytomegalovirus exposure and HLA in healthy donors. The protocol was immunoSEQ multiplex PCR, while the TCRdb copy is restricted to in-frame clones and leaves out a portion. The repertoire consists of some 150,000 clones, with approximately 8.9% occurring once and the leading ten covering about 7.5%. What was sequenced was PBMCs. These receptors all stem from a woman aged 40-49 years in good health and CMV-seropositive. The CDR3 runs from the conserved cysteine through the conserved F or W. The D gene is left open where the match is weak. Size is omitted from some rows. Given values are once, few, many or a class for expanded clones.

TGTGCCAGCAGCCCTGGACATTCCTCCTACGAGCAGTACTTC CASSPGHSSYEQYF TRBJ2-7 - few TRBV13
TGCGCCAGCAGCCAAGAAATGGGGCTAGCGGGGATGGAGACCCAGTACTTC CASSQEMGLAGMETQYF TRBJ2-5 TRBD2 once TRBV4-1
TGCGCCAGCAGCCTAGCCGGTTTTGGCACAGATACGCAGTATTTT CASSLAGFGTDTQYF TRBJ2-3 - - TRBV5-1
TGTGCCAGCAGCCAAGAGGTAGCGGGGGGACCCACGAACACCGGGGAGCTGTTTTTT CASSQEVAGGPTNTGELFF TRBJ2-2 TRBD2 - TRBV14
TGTGCCAGCAGCTTAGATCATAGTTCCTATGGCTACACCTTC CASSLDHSSYGYTF TRBJ1-2 - few TRBV11-3
TGCGCCAGCAGCCAAGATAAACAGGGGACCTACAATGAGCAGTTCTTC CASSQDKQGTYNEQFF TRBJ2-1 TRBD1 - TRBV4-3
TGTGCCAGTAGTATAGGAGTGGGCCAATACCAAGAGACCCAGTACTTC CASSIGVGQYQETQYF TRBJ2-5 - - TRBV19
TGTGCCAGCAGTGAAGCGAGACCGGCGGGGGGTCAGCCCCAGCATTTT CASSEARPAGGQPQHF TRBJ1-5 - - TRBV6-1
TGTGCCACCCTTCGCTCTGGGGCCAACGTCCTGACTTTC CATLRSGANVLTF TRBJ2-6 - - TRBV5-6
TGCGCCAGCAGCTCAGGGACTAGCACTGATACGCAGTATTTT CASSSGTSTDTQYF TRBJ2-3 TRBD2 - TRBV5-1
TGTGCCAGCAGCAAAAGGGCGTGGACAGACAGCTCTGGGGCCAACGTCCTGACTTTC CASSKRAWTDSSGANVLTF TRBJ2-6 - few TRBV21-1